The clone carrying this TCR beta chain turned up a few times. For the second PCR, which ran for about 6 to 11 cycles, a sample-barcoded 5' primer and a J-beta primer mix were used. Each cDNA molecule received a tag from a template-switch adaptor that had 12 random nucleotides. MiXCR, applied by TCRdb to the 5' RACE reads, yields one record per CDR3 protein. The sample records some 1.8 million distinct CDR3 sequences, 35% to 50% being singletons. These data originate in a study of blood T cells in healthy people across ages. V was pared by 5 bases and J by 1 base, with 12 bases between. This CDR3 spans 15 amino acids. The germline gives CDR1 SGHTA, CDR2 FQGNSA.

Sequencing was done on a sample of blood. The receptor's source is a human donor in good health. The gene calls are TRBV7-2 and TRBJ2-1; D is possibly TRBD2 (5 bases). The CDR3 DNA reads as TGTGCCAGCAGCCGAGCGGTGACATCCTACAATGAGCAGTTCTTC. It yields the protein CASSRAVTSYNEQFF.